Listed below are T cell receptor beta chains from one sample, sequenced in a study of T cells after somatic rescue of genetic block. This table comes from immunoSEQ multiplex PCR, and its TCRdb copy is limited to in-frame clones, with some not included. The sample lists some 8,000 clones; roughly 76% were seen once. The sample comprised peripheral blood mononuclear cells (PBMCs). Receptors were obtained from a boy aged 5-17 years. The CDR3 runs from the conserved cysteine through the conserved F or W. Each record gives: CDR3 protein, CDR3 DNA, D gene, J gene, V gene, clone size. A D gene is named only where the DNA matches it firmly. Clone size is not always given. Where it is, it says once, few, many or a class for expanded clones.

CDR3: CASSYSLRTLLYEQYF
DNA: TGTGCCAGCAGTTACTCCCTCCGGACCCTCCTCTACGAGCAGTACTTC
D: NA
J: TRBJ2-7
V: TRBV6-5
size: NA

CDR3: CASSLAGSAPEAFF
DNA: TGTGCCAGCAGCTTGGCAGGAAGCGCACCCGAAGCTTTCTTT
D: NA
J: TRBJ1-1
V: TRBV5-4
size: medium-sized

CDR3: CASSVAAGALYEQYF
DNA: TGTGCCAGCAGCGTAGCAGCGGGGGCCCTCTACGAGCAGTACTTC
D: TRBD2
J: TRBJ2-7
V: TRBV9
size: once

CDR3: CASSQGSGGAETQYF
DNA: TGCGCCAGCAGCCAAGGAAGCGGGGGGGCTGAGACCCAGTACTTC
D: TRBD2
J: TRBJ2-5
V: TRBV4-1
size: NA

CDR3: CASSDRDEQFF
DNA: TGTGCCAGCAGCGACCGGGACGAGCAGTTCTTC
D: NA
J: TRBJ2-1
V: TRBV9
size: NA

CDR3: CASSLGTNTEAFF
DNA: TGTGCCAGCAGTTTGGGGACGAACACTGAAGCTTTCTTT
D: NA
J: TRBJ1-1
V: TRBV28
size: NA

CDR3: CASSLAQAGSTDTQYF
DNA: TGTGCCAGCAGCTTAGCACAAGCGGGAAGCACAGATACGCAGTATTTT
D: TRBD2
J: TRBJ2-3
V: TRBV7-9
size: NA

CDR3: CASSHPWRDWEGENEQFF
DNA: TGTGCCAGCAGCCATCCCTGGCGGGACTGGGAGGGAGAGAATGAGCAGTTCTTC
D: TRBD2
J: TRBJ2-1
V: TRBV4-2
size: NA

CDR3: CASSPIAGEAPNEQFF
DNA: TGTGCCAGCAGTCCAATAGCGGGAGAAGCCCCGAATGAGCAGTTCTTC
D: TRBD2
J: TRBJ2-1
V: TRBV27
size: NA

CDR3: CASSYSGTDYYEQYF
DNA: TGTGCCAGCAGTTACTCGGGGACAGACTACTACGAGCAGTACTTC
D: TRBD1
J: TRBJ2-7
V: TRBV6-5
size: once

CDR3: CASSLLAGVHEQFF
DNA: TGTGCCAGCAGCTTACTAGCGGGAGTGCATGAGCAGTTCTTC
D: TRBD2
J: TRBJ2-1
V: TRBV7-2
size: once

CDR3: CASSVQGLPYEQYF
DNA: TGTGCCAGCAGCGTCCAGGGTTTGCCCTACGAGCAGTACTTC
D: NA
J: TRBJ2-7
V: TRBV7-6
size: once

CDR3: CASSKAPTSGSLDTQYF
DNA: TGTGCCAGCAGCAAAGCTCCCACTAGCGGGAGTCTTGATACGCAGTATTTT
D: NA
J: TRBJ2-3
V: TRBV21-1
size: once

CDR3: CASSQDGGPQETQYF
DNA: TGCGCCAGCAGCCAGGACGGTGGACCCCAAGAGACCCAGTACTTC
D: NA
J: TRBJ2-5
V: TRBV4-3
size: NA

CDR3: CASSLGVTGSEFF
DNA: TGTGCCAGCAGCTTAGGGGTGACAGGGTCAGAGTTCTTC
D: TRBD1
J: TRBJ2-1
V: TRBV11-3
size: NA

CDR3: CASSLDDQGVYGYTF
DNA: TGTGCCAGCAGCTTAGACGATCAAGGGGTTTATGGCTACACCTTC
D: NA
J: TRBJ1-2
V: TRBV7-3
size: NA

CDR3: CATSQGWHEKLFF
DNA: TGTGCCACCTCACAGGGGTGGCATGAAAAACTGTTTTTT
D: TRBD1
J: TRBJ1-4
V: TRBV15
size: NA

CDR3: CASSYEGGWGNTEAFF
DNA: TGTGCCAGCAGTTACGAAGGGGGCTGGGGGAACACTGAAGCTTTCTTT
D: TRBD1
J: TRBJ1-1
V: TRBV6-5
size: NA

CDR3: CASASGDAYNEQFF
DNA: TGCGCCAGCGCAAGCGGGGACGCCTACAATGAGCAGTTCTTC
D: TRBD2
J: TRBJ2-1
V: TRBV5-1
size: NA

CDR3: CAIRDGQGAYNSPLHF
DNA: TGTGCCATCAGGGACGGACAGGGCGCTTATAATTCACCCCTCCACTTT
D: TRBD1
J: TRBJ1-6
V: TRBV10-3
size: NA

CDR3: CASSAGTEPYNEQFF
DNA: TGTGCCAGCAGCGCGGGGACAGAGCCCTACAATGAGCAGTTCTTC
D: TRBD1
J: TRBJ2-1
V: TRBV9
size: NA

CDR3: CASSSPSWAGDTEAFF
DNA: TGTGCCAGCAGCTCCCCGTCTTGGGCAGGGGATACTGAAGCTTTCTTT
D: NA
J: TRBJ1-1
V: TRBV7-9
size: NA

CDR3: CASSLTPNNEQFF
DNA: TGTGCCAGCAGCTTAACACCCAACAATGAGCAGTTCTTC
D: NA
J: TRBJ2-1
V: TRBV7-2
size: NA